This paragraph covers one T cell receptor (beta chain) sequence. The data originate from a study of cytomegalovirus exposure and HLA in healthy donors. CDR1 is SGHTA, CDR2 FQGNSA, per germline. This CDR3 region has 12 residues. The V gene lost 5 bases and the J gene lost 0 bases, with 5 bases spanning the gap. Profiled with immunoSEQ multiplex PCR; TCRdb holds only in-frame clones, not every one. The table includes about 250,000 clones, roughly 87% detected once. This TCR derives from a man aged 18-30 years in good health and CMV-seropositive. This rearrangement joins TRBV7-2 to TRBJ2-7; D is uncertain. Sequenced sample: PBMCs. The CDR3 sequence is CASSRNSYEQYF. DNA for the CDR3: TGTGCCAGCAGCCGAAACTCCTACGAGCAGTACTTC.